This entry features one TCR beta chain sequence. This sample was included in a study of blood T cell repertoires in COVID-19. About the research overall: In each case, the material was cDNA or gDNA derived from T cells, B-cell-depleted T cells, or PBMCs.

V was cut by 2 bases and J by 2 bases, with 8 bases left in between. The length of the CDR3 is 14 residues. The germline V gene has CDR1 MNHEY and CDR2 SMNVEV (reference sequence). TCRdb keeps only in-frame clones here, not all; method: immunoSEQ multiplex PCR. Of 65,000 to 90,000 clones listed, about 80% are singletons. What was sequenced was peripheral blood. The chain couples TRBV27 to TRBJ2-3; D remains unclear. The receptor comes from a human donor in a cohort sampled during active COVID-19. The CDR3 loop reads CASSLAVTTDTQYF. CDR3 coding DNA: TGTGCCAGCAGTTTAGCGGTAACCACAGATACGCAGTATTTT.